This T cell receptor beta chain was profiled in a study of OX40 agonist ivuxolimab in advanced cancers. Study overall: The eligibility criteria allowed prior anti-PD-1, anti-PD-L1 or anti-CTLA-4 therapy, and roughly 39% had some.

Patients with autoimmune history or systemic immunosuppression were excluded. Sampled blood was obtained at baseline, cycle 4 day 1, and cycle 7 day 1. Notes on the study in general: There was clonal expansion of CD4+ and CD8+ blood T cells by week 6 at 0.1 to 3.0 mg/kg.

Regarding this clone: The antigen is unknown.

Trimming took 0 bases from V and 2 from J, leaving 15 bases between them. Germline V gene lookup returns CDR1 MGHDK and CDR2 SYGVNS. The CDR3 spans 17 residues. Profiled with immunoSEQ multiplex PCR; TCRdb holds only in-frame clones, not every one. In the table there are 70,000 or so clones, around 93% of which are singletons. Sequenced here: CD4+ or CD8+ T cells sorted from blood, sampled in a trial of the OX40 agonist ivuxolimab. The chain recombines TRBV25-1 with TRBJ2-3; D unclear. The TCR sequence derives from an adult with an advanced solid tumor such as melanoma, head and neck, liver or kidney cancer. CDR3 in amino acids: CASSEYMAESNTDTQYF. The CDR3 DNA reads as TGTGCCAGCAGTGAATATATGGCGGAATCAAACACAGATACGCAGTATTTT.